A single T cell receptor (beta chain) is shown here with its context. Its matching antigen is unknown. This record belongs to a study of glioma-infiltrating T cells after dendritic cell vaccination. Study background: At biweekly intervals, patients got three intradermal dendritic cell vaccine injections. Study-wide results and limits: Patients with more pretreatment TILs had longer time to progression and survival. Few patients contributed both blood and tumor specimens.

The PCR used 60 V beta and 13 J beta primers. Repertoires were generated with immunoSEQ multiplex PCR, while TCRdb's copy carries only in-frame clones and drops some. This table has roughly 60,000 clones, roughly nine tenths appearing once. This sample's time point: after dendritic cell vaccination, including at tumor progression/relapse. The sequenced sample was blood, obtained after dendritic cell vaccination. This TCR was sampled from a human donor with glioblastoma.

CDR3 bases: TGTGCCAGCAGTTACGGTGGGGTCGGGACAGGGGGTTCTCAGTACTTC. It yields the protein CASSYGGVGTGGSQYF. V and J are TRBV6-5 and TRBJ2-7, with 11 bases identical to TRBD1. Germline V gives CDR1 MNHEY, CDR2 SVGAGI. V lost 2 bases, J lost 10 bases, and 13 bases stayed unmatched. The length of the CDR3 is 16 residues.